This T cell receptor beta chain was documented in a study of cytomegalovirus exposure and HLA in healthy donors. This clone was counted between two and nine times. The sample has other DNA sequences that encode this CDR3 too. The CDR3 totals 13 residues. V shed 5 bases and J 3 bases; nucleotides not matched to a gene: 2. The V gene's germline CDR1 is SGHTA and CDR2 FQGNSA. 13 Jbeta primers and 60 Vbeta primers were used for the PCR. Sequencing was performed with immunoSEQ multiplex PCR; in TCRdb, only in-frame clones are kept and a portion is missing. The sample contains approximately 210,000 clones, around 87% of which appear only once.

The V gene is TRBV7-2, the J gene TRBJ1-2, with 8 bases matching TRBD1. The material sequenced was PBMCs. The receptor was derived from a woman aged 18-30 years in good health and CMV-seronegative. The CDR3 loop reads CASSLGQDYGYTF. The CDR3 DNA follows: TGTGCCAGCAGCCTGGGACAGGACTATGGCTACACCTTC.